The TCR beta chain under discussion was sequenced for a study of Graves' ophthalmopathy and Graves' hyperthyroidism. Regarding the study as a whole: The model flagged ophthalmopathy progression at more than 60% sensitivity and 72% to 85% specificity. From stable hyperthyroidism, ophthalmopathy was separated by a 13-signature model with around 90% sensitivity and less than 82% specificity.

Amplified material comprised TCR beta CDR3 regions derived from RNA transcripts. The first-round RT-PCR employed HTBI primers together with the Qiagen OneStep RT-PCR kit. A multiplex PCR was then performed as the second round. TCRdb passed the multiplex PCR reads through MiXCR, listing each CDR3 protein once. Of 1 million to 1.3 million distinct CDR3 sequences listed, 35% to 45% are singletons. Germline CDR1 SGHTA, CDR2 FQGNSA. The V and J ends lost 4 bases and 4 bases respectively, with 11 bases between them. The CDR3 is 13 residues long. This clonotype was detected ten times or more. Its antigen is not identified.

The sequence was collected from an adult man with Graves' hyperthyroidism. The chain recombines TRBV7-2 with TRBJ2-7, with a tentative D call TRBD2 (5 bases). The sequencing input was peripheral blood or thyroid tissue (not recorded which). Here the CDR3 reads CASSSLASYEQYF. The CDR3 DNA sequence: TGTGCCAGCAGCTCCCTAGCTTCTTACGAGCAGTACTTC.